What follows is one TCR beta chain and its context. Its antigen is still unknown. The junction departs from the called germline gene at one end, perhaps through a read error. These data are taken from a study of CD8+CD57+ T cells in acquired aplastic anemia. At the level of the study: Sorted CD4+ and CD8+ cells yielded about 3.1 ug of DNA on average.

Study findings and constraints: Patients shared twenty-nine CD8+ CDR3 sequences with controls.

The CDR3 loop spans 17 amino acids. Germline V gene lookup returns CDR1 LGHNA and CDR2 YSLEER. Using genomic DNA as the template, TCR beta VDJ and CDR3 profiling was carried out. TCRdb itself ran the reads through MiXCR, one entry per CDR3 protein. The table has some 410,000 distinct CDR3 sequences, around 72% seen once. The rearrangement joins TRBV4-3 to TRBJ2-7; 11 bases agree with TRBD2. The clonotype was recovered from a human donor in good health, serving as a control. Sequences were obtained from sorted CD4+, CD8+, or CD8+CD57+ T cells (not recorded which) from PBMCs. The DNA for the CDR3 is TGCGCCAGCAGCCGGGCTAGCGGGGGGCCTGGATCCTACGAGCAATACTTC. Its protein is CASSRASGGPGSYEQYF.